This T cell receptor (beta chain) originates from a study of CD8 T cells in ankylosing spondylitis. Study observations and caveats: Clones linked to disease were reported to show significant enrichment in matched ankylosing spondylitis synovial fluid.

TCRdb used MiXCR to reprocess the 5' RACE reads, holding one entry per CDR3 protein. Of fewer than 200,000 distinct CDR3 sequences detected, about 18% appear once; the ten largest clones hold 4.3%. This clonotype has ten or more counts. Antigen: not known. The CDR3 totals 16 residues. Germline V gene sequence: CDR1 DFQATT, CDR2 SNEGSKA (reference sequence). V lost 5 bases, J lost 0 bases, and 8 bases stayed unmatched. The source material was blood, either unsorted or a sorted T cell fraction (not recorded which). The receptor was derived from a male donor under 30 with ankylosing spondylitis or in good health (not recorded which). The rearrangement joins TRBV20-1 to TRBJ2-1; 9 nucleotides agree with TRBD2. DNA for the CDR3: TGCAGTGCTTCCGATCTAGCGGGAAGCTCCTACAATGAGCAGTTCTTC. Amino acids: CSASDLAGSSYNEQFF.